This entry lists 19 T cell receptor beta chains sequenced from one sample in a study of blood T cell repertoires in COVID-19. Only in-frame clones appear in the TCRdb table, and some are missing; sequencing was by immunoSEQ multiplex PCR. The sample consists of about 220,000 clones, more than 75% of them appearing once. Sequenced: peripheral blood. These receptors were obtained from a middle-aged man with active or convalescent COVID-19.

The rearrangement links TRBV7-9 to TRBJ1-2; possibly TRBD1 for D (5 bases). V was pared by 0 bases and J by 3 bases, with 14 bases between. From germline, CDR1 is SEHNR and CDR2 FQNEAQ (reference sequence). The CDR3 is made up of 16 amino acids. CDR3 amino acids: CASSLAPGGTHYGYTF. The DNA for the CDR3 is TGTGCCAGCAGCTTAGCCCCGGGAGGGACCCACTATGGCTACACCTTC.

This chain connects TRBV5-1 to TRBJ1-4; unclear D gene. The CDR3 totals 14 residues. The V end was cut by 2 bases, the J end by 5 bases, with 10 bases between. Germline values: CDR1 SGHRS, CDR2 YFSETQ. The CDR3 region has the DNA TGCGCCAGCAGCTTCTGGACGGGGAATGAAAAACTGTTTTTT. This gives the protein CASSFWTGNEKLFF.

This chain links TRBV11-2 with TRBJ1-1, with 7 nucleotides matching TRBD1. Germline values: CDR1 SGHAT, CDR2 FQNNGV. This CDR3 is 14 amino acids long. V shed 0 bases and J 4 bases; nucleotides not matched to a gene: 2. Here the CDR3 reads CASSLEPGGTEAFF. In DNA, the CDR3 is TGTGCCAGCAGCTTAGAGCCAGGGGGCACTGAAGCTTTCTTT.

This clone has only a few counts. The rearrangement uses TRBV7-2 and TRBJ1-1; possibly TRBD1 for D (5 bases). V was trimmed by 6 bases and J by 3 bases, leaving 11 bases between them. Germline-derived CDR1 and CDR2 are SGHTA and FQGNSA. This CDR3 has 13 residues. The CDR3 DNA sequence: TGTGCCAGCAGATGGCAGGGCTACACTGAAGCTTTCTTT. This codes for CASRWQGYTEAFF.

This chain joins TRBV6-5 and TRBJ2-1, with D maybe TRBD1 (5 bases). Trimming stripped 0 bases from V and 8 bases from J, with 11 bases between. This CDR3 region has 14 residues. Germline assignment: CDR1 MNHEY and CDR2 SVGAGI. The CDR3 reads CASSYSRQGDEQFF. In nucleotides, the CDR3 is TGTGCCAGCAGTTACTCGAGGCAGGGCGATGAGCAGTTCTTC.

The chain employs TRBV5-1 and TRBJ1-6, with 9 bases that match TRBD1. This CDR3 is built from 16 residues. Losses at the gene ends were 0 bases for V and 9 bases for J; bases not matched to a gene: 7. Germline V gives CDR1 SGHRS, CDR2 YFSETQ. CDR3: CASSLVQGALGSPLHF. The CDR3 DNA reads TGCGCCAGCAGCTTGGTACAGGGGGCTCTTGGTTCACCCCTCCACTTT.

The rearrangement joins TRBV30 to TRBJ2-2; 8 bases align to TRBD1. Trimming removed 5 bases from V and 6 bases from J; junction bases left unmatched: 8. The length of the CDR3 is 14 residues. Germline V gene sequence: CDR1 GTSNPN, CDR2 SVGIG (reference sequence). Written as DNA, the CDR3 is TGTGCCTGGGGACAGGGAGGATCCGCCGGGGAGCTGTTTTTT. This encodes CAWGQGGSAGELFF.

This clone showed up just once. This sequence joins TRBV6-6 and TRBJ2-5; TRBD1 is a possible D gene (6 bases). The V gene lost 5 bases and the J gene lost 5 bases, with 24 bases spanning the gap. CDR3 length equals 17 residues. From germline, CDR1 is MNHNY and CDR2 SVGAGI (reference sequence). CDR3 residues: CASSRKYRVIKGETQYF. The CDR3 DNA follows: TGTGCCAGCAGTCGGAAGTACAGGGTTATCAAAGGGGAGACCCAGTACTTC.

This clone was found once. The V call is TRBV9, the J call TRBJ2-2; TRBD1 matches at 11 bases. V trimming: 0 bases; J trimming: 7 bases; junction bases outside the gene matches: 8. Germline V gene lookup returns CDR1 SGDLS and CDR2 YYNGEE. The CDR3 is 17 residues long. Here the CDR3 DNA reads TGTGCCAGCAGCGTAGATTCGGGACAGGGGGTTTTCGGGGAGCTGTTTTTT. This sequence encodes CASSVDSGQGVFGELFF.

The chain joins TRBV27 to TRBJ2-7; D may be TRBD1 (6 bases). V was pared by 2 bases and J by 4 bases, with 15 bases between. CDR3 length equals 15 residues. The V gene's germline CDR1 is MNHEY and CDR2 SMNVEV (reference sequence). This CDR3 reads CASSLTTGTPYEQYF. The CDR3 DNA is TGTGCCAGCAGTTTAACCACAGGGACCCCTTACGAGCAGTACTTC.

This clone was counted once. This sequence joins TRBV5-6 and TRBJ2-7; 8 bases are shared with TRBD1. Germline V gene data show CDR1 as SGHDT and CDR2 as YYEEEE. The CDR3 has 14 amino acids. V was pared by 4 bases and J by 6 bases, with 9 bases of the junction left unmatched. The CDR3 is CASSGDRGKFEQYF. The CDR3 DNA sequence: TGTGCCAGCAGCGGCGACAGGGGTAAGTTCGAGCAGTACTTC.

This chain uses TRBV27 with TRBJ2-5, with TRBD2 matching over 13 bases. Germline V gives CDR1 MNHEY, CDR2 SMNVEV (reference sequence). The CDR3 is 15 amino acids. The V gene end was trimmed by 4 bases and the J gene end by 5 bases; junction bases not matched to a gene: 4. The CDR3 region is CASSSGLAGIETQYF. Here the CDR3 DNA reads TGTGCCAGCAGTTCGGGACTAGCGGGAATCGAGACCCAGTACTTC.

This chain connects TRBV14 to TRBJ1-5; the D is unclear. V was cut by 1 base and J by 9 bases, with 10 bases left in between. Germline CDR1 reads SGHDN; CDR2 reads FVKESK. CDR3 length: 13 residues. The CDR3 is CASSQVPRGPQHF. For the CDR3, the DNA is TGTGCCAGCAGCCAAGTGCCTCGGGGGCCCCAGCATTTT.

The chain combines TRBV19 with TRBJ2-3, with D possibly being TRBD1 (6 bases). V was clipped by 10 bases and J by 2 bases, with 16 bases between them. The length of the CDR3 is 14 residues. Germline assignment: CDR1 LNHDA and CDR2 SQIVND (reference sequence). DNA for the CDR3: TGTGCCATCTCCGACCCAGGGGTCACAGATACGCAGTATTTT. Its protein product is CAISDPGVTDTQYF.

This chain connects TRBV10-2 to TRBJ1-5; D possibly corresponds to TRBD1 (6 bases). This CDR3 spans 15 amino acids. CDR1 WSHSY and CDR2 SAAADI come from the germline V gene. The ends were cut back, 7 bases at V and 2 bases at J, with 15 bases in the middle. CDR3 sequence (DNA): TGCGCCAGCACGCGGGGGGCGAAGGGCAATCAGCCCCAGCATTTT. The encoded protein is CASTRGAKGNQPQHF.

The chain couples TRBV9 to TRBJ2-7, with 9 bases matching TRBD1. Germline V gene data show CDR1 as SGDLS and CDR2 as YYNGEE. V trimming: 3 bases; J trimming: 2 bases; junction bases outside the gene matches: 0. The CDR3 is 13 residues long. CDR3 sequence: CASSGTGAYEQYF. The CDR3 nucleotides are TGTGCCAGCAGCGGGACAGGGGCCTACGAGCAGTACTTC.

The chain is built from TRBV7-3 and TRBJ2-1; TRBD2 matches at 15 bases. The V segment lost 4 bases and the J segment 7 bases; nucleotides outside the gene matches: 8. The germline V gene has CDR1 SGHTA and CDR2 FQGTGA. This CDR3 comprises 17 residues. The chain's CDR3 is CASSSPGLAGGQNEQFF. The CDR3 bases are TGTGCCAGCAGCTCGCCTGGACTAGCGGGAGGGCAGAATGAGCAGTTCTTC. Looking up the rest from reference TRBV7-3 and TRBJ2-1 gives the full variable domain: GAGVSQTPSNKVTEKGKYVELRCDPISGHTALYWYRQSLGQGPEFLIYFQGTGAADDSGLPNDRFFAVRPEGSVSTLKIQRTERGDSAVYLCASSSPGLAGGQNEQFFGPGTRLTVL.

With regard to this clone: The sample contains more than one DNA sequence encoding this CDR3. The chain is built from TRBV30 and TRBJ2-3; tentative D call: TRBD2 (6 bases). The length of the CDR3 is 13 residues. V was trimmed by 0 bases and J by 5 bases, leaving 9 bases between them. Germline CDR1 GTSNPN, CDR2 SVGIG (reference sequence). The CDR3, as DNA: TGTGCCTGGAGTGTACGGAGGGGAGATACGCAGTATTTT. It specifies CAWSVRRGDTQYF.

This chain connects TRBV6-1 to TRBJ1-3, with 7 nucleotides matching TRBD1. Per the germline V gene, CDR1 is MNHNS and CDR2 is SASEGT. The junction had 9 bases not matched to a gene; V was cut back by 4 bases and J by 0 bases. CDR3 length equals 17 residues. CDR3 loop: CASSGRQGIYSGNTIYF. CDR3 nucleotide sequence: TGTGCCAGCAGTGGCCGACAGGGTATCTACTCTGGAAACACCATATATTTT.